This entry lists 32 T cell receptor beta chains sequenced from one sample in a study of blood T cell repertoires in COVID-19. Profiling relied on immunoSEQ multiplex PCR, and the TCRdb table lists in-frame clones only, not all of them. The sample lists around 300,000 clones, roughly 89% seen once, with around 1.7% in the top ten. Sequencing was carried out using PBMCs or T cells enriched from blood (not recorded which). The receptors originated from a woman between 40 and 55 years old who had recovered from COVID-19.

This rearrangement joins TRBV7-2 to TRBJ2-2; D is undetermined. Germline CDR1 is SGHTA and CDR2 is FQGNSA. CDR3 length: 15 residues. V lost 1 base and J lost 1, with 7 bases in between. The CDR3, as DNA: TGTGCCAGCAGCTTAGATGCACTGAACACCGGGGAGCTGTTTTTT. Amino acids: CASSLDALNTGELFF.

V usage is TRBV5-6 and J usage is TRBJ1-1; no firm D call. Germline V lookup: CDR1 SGHDT, CDR2 YYEEEE. Trimming took off 3 bases at V and 1 base at J, with 7 bases between the two ends. This CDR3 has 13 amino acids. The CDR3 sequence is CASSWRENTEAFF. The CDR3 DNA follows: TGTGCCAGCAGCTGGAGGGAGAACACTGAAGCTTTCTTT.

V usage is TRBV30 and J usage is TRBJ1-2; 8 bases agree with TRBD1. V lost 3 bases and J lost 7; bases outside the gene matches: 13. Germline CDR1 and CDR2: GTSNPN and SVGIG (reference sequence). The CDR3 extends over 15 amino acids. The CDR3 bases are TGTGCCTGGAGAGAGGGACCGACAGGGGTTCGTGGCTACACCTTC. Its translation: CAWREGPTGVRGYTF. The full variable domain, in which reference TRBV30 and TRBJ1-2 provide the parts outside the CDR3, is SQTIHQWPATLVQPVGSPLSLECTVEGTSNPNLYWYRQAAGRGLQLLFYSVGIGQISSEVPQNLSASRPQDRQFILSSKKLLLSDSGFYLCAWREGPTGVRGYTFGSGTRLTVV.

The chain is built from TRBV24-1 and TRBJ2-3; D not certain. The V gene's germline CDR1 is KGHDR and CDR2 SFDVKD. V dropped 5 bases and J dropped 2 bases, with 13 bases sitting between them. The CDR3 has 15 amino acids. CDR3 sequence (DNA): TGTGCCACCAGTGCTCGACACGGCGACACAGATACGCAGTATTTT. Translated, it gives CATSARHGDTDTQYF.

This clone was seen once. V gene TRBV6-5 combines with J gene TRBJ2-1, with TRBD1 matching over 8 bases. The CDR3 is made up of 15 amino acids. Germline loops: CDR1 MNHEY, CDR2 SVGAGI. V trimming: 4 bases; J trimming: 6 bases; junction bases outside the gene matches: 8. The CDR3 region is CASSSFSTGGNEQFF. The DNA of the CDR3 is TGTGCCAGCAGTTCGTTCTCAACAGGGGGCAATGAGCAGTTCTTC.

The chain combines TRBV7-9 with TRBJ2-7; 11 bases align to TRBD1. The ends lost 5 bases at V and 3 bases at J; junction bases unmatched: 6. CDR1 is SEHNR and CDR2 is FQNEAQ in the germline V gene (reference sequence). The CDR3 loop spans 15 amino acids. CDR3 nucleotides: TGTGCCAGCAGCCCCGGGACAGGGGGAGGCTACGAGCAGTACTTC. The encoded protein is CASSPGTGGGYEQYF.

Regarding this clone: One end of the junction fails to match germline, which may point to a read error. The V gene is TRBV7-7, the J gene TRBJ2-3; D may be TRBD1 (6 bases). Germline V gene data show CDR1 as SSHAT and CDR2 as FNYEAQ (reference sequence). The CDR3 consists of 15 residues. The DNA for the CDR3 is TGTGCTAGCAGCTCAGGGGACACCCGCACAGATACGCAGTATTTT. Its translation is CASSSGDTRTDTQYF.

This sequence joins TRBV5-4 and TRBJ2-1; D possibly corresponds to TRBD2 (6 bases). Deletions cut 3 bases from V and 8 bases from J, with 18 bases between. From germline, CDR1 is SGHNT and CDR2 YYREEE (reference sequence). This CDR3 is built from 15 residues. The CDR3 coding sequence is TGTGCCAGCAGCTCCAAGACCGGGACTCCTTATGAGCAGTTCTTC. Translation: CASSSKTGTPYEQFF.

The rearrangement links TRBV5-1 to TRBJ1-6; 8 positions agree with TRBD1. Germline V gives CDR1 SGHRS, CDR2 YFSETQ. The junction had 3 bases not matched to a gene; V was cut back by 0 bases and J by 7 bases. CDR3 length equals 15 residues. The CDR3 DNA is TGCGCCAGCAGCTTGGGGACAGGGAACAATTCACCCCTCCACTTT. Its protein product is CASSLGTGNNSPLHF.

The V and J genes are TRBV4-1 and TRBJ1-3; TRBD1 matches at 10 bases. V was pared by 4 bases and J by 0 bases, with 12 bases of the junction left unmatched. CDR3 length: 19 residues. Per the germline V gene, CDR1 is MGHRA and CDR2 is YSYEKL. CDR3 region: CASSLRGDRGEGSGNTIYF. The CDR3 region has the DNA TGCGCCAGCAGCCTGAGGGGGGACAGGGGAGAAGGCTCTGGAAACACCATATATTTT.

V is TRBV3-1 (or the pseudogene TRBV3-2) and J is TRBJ1-2; D possibly corresponds to TRBD1 (5 bases). The germline CDR1 and CDR2 sequences are LGHDT and YNNKEL (reference sequence). V dropped 0 bases and J dropped 0 bases, with 11 bases sitting between them. This CDR3 has 16 amino acids. CDR3 coding DNA: TGTGCCAGCAGCCAAGATACAGGCCGGACTAACTATGGCTACACCTTC. Translating gives CASSQDTGRTNYGYTF.

The V gene is TRBV25-1, the J gene TRBJ2-1, with 8 nucleotides matching TRBD2. V lost 0 bases, J lost 3 bases, and 4 bases stayed unmatched. The length of the CDR3 is 16 residues. Germline V CDR1 and CDR2: MGHDK, SYGVNS. The CDR3 is CASSEYSGGDYNEQFF. CDR3 sequence (DNA): TGTGCCAGCAGTGAATACAGCGGGGGCGACTACAATGAGCAGTTCTTC.

This rearrangement joins TRBV5-1 to TRBJ2-5, with 8 nucleotides matching TRBD1. The trim removed 6 bases at V and 2 bases at J, leaving 6 bases unmatched. CDR1 is SGHRS and CDR2 is YFSETQ in the germline V gene. CDR3 size: 14 residues. The CDR3: CASNGQGQQETQYF. Written as DNA, the CDR3 is TGCGCCAGCAACGGACAGGGTCAACAAGAGACCCAGTACTTC.

The chain carries TRBV9 and TRBJ1-3; D gene uncertain. CDR1 and CDR2 (germline): SGDLS, YYNGEE. This CDR3 region has 14 residues. Trimming cost V 0 bases and J 1 base, with 5 bases left between them. The DNA for the CDR3 is TGTGCCAGCAGCGTAGGCCAGTCTGGAAACACCATATATTTT. Translated, it gives CASSVGQSGNTIYF.

The chain has TRBV3-1 (or the pseudogene TRBV3-2) and TRBJ2-3; D is perhaps TRBD1 (5 bases). Germline loops: CDR1 LGHDT, CDR2 YNNKEL (reference sequence). CDR3 length equals 16 residues. The V end was cut by 1 base, the J end by 6 bases, with 17 bases between. In DNA form, the CDR3 reads TGTGCCAGCAGCCAAGGTGCGGCAGGGCCTATCGATACGCAGTATTTT. It specifies CASSQGAAGPIDTQYF.

The gene calls are TRBV5-5 and TRBJ2-5, with 10 bases identical to TRBD2. With 1 base clipped from V and 5 bases from J, the junction kept 17 bases outside the gene matches. Germline CDR1 and CDR2: SGHKS and YYEKEE (reference sequence). The CDR3 is made up of 19 amino acids. The CDR3 sequence: CASSLRLGASGSSLETQYF. CDR3 nucleotide sequence: TGTGCCAGCAGCTTGAGGTTGGGGGCTAGCGGGAGCTCGCTCGAGACCCAGTACTTC. Together with reference TRBV5-5 and TRBJ2-5, the CDR3 gives the full variable domain: DAGVTQSPTHLIKTRGQQVTLRCSPISGHKSVSWYQQVLGQGPQFIFQYYEKEERGRGNFPDRFSARQFPNYSSELNVNALLLGDSALYLCASSLRLGASGSSLETQYFGPGTRLLVL.

This clone showed up just once. This chain joins TRBV3-1 (or the pseudogene TRBV3-2) and TRBJ1-1; perhaps TRBD1 as D (5 bases). CDR1 is LGHDT and CDR2 is YNNKEL in the germline V gene (reference sequence). Trimming stripped 2 bases from V and 1 base from J, with 14 bases between. The length of the CDR3 is 16 residues. In nucleotides, the CDR3 is TGTGCCAGCAGCCAACAGGGCCTGCGGACGAACACTGAAGCTTTCTTT. This translates into CASSQQGLRTNTEAFF.

CDR3 bases: TGTGCCAGCAGCCTAGGCCAGATGAACACTGAAGCTTTCTTT. Residues: CASSLGQMNTEAFF. The chain combines TRBV11-1 with TRBJ1-1, with D unresolved. CDR1 is SGHAT and CDR2 is FQDESV in the germline V gene (reference sequence). This CDR3 comprises 14 residues. V was shortened by 5 bases and J by 0 bases, with 10 bases between the two germline ends. The full variable domain, completed using reference TRBV11-1 and TRBJ1-1, is EAEVAQSPRYKITEKSQAVAFWCDPISGHATLYWYRQILGQGPELLVQFQDESVVDDSQLPKDRFSAERLKGVDSTLKIQPAELGDSAMYLCASSLGQMNTEAFFGQGTRLTVV.

The chain uses TRBV11-1 and TRBJ2-2; 11 nucleotides line up with TRBD1. V shed 1 base and J 6 bases; nucleotides not matched to a gene: 4. Per the germline V gene, CDR1 is SGHAT and CDR2 is FQDESV (reference sequence). This CDR3 spans 16 amino acids. The CDR3 DNA reads TGTGCCAGCAGCTTAGAGCCGGGACAGGGGGCCGGGGAGCTGTTTTTT. Amino acids: CASSLEPGQGAGELFF.

CDR3 bases: TGTGCCAGCAGACTTAGAGGACTAGCGGGGGGTAGCTCCTACAATGAGCAGTTCTTC. Translating gives CASRLRGLAGGSSYNEQFF. The chain joins TRBV4-2 to TRBJ2-1, with 14 positions matching TRBD2. V lost 6 bases and J lost 0; bases outside the gene matches: 10. This CDR3 has 19 amino acids. Germline V gene sequence: CDR1 LGHNA, CDR2 YNFKEQ.

V and J are TRBV5-1 and TRBJ2-2; no clear D gene. V lost 3 bases, J lost 1 base, and 7 bases lay in between. The CDR3 totals 14 residues. The V gene's germline CDR1 is SGHRS and CDR2 YFSETQ. Written as DNA, the CDR3 is TGCGCCAGCAGCTACACCAAGAACACCGGGGAGCTGTTTTTT. Residues: CASSYTKNTGELFF.

The V and J genes are TRBV6-4 and TRBJ1-1; D ambiguous. Germline CDR1 MRHNA, CDR2 SNTAGT. Trimming removed 3 bases at V and 4 bases at J, with 12 bases between. This CDR3 contains 14 residues. The CDR3 sequence: CASSEEGTGTEAFF. The CDR3 DNA reads as TGTGCCAGCAGTGAGGAGGGTACTGGCACTGAAGCTTTCTTT.

CDR3 loop: CASSQNGVETQYF. The CDR3 region has the DNA TGTGCCAGCAGCCAGAACGGGGTAGAGACCCAGTACTTC. The V and J genes are TRBV3-1 (or the pseudogene TRBV3-2) and TRBJ2-5; maybe TRBD2 (5 bases). Per the germline V gene, CDR1 is LGHDT and CDR2 is YNNKEL (reference sequence). This CDR3 is 13 amino acids long. The V end lost 3 bases, the J end lost 4 bases, and 9 bases lay between the germline ends.

The chain joins TRBV2 to TRBJ1-6, with 9 bases lining up with TRBD1. V trimming: 8 bases; J trimming: 7 bases; junction bases outside the gene matches: 9. The CDR3 sequence is 15 residues long. Per germline, CDR1 SNHLY and CDR2 FYNNEI. Written as DNA, the CDR3 is TGTGCCAGCGGTGGGACAGGGTTGTCCAATTCACCCCTCCACTTT. Protein: CASGGTGLSNSPLHF.

The rearrangement joins TRBV25-1 to TRBJ2-7; 12 bases map to TRBD2. This CDR3 is built from 13 residues. Germline CDR1 is MGHDK and CDR2 is SYGVNS. Trimming removed 7 bases from V and 6 bases from J; junction bases left unmatched: 4. This chain's CDR3 is CASTWTSGVEQYF. The DNA of the CDR3 is TGTGCCAGCACCTGGACTAGCGGGGTCGAGCAGTACTTC.

The chain links TRBV2 to TRBJ1-2; TRBD1 matches at 8 bases. The CDR3 totals 14 residues. V gave up 4 bases and J gave up 3 bases; unmatched junction bases: 4. Per germline, CDR1 SNHLY and CDR2 FYNNEI. Here the CDR3 reads CASSATTGDYGYTF. CDR3 DNA: TGTGCCAGCAGTGCAACGACAGGGGACTATGGCTACACCTTC.

This chain's CDR3 is CASSNQGALGYTF. The CDR3 bases are TGTGCCAGCAGCAATCAGGGGGCCCTTGGCTACACCTTC. The chain uses TRBV12-3 or TRBV12-4 and TRBJ1-2; 8 bases line up with TRBD1. The junction had 7 bases not matched to a gene; V was cut back by 6 bases and J by 7 bases. The CDR3 is made up of 13 amino acids.

The rearrangement links TRBV21-1 to TRBJ1-2. TRBV21-1 is termed a pseudogene. The CDR3 is 15 residues long. The CDR3 sequence is CASSKTGRGARGYTF. The CDR3 coding sequence is TGTGCCAGCAGCAAAACAGGGAGGGGGGCGCGGGGCTACACCTTC.

J is TRBJ2-7 and V is TRBV6-2 or TRBV6-3, with TRBD1 matching 8 bases. J was trimmed by 6 bases and V by 5 bases; bases with no gene match: 9. This CDR3 spans 14 amino acids. Per the germline V gene, CDR1 is MNHEY and CDR2 is SVGEGT. The CDR3 reads CASSDRDRFFEQYF. In DNA form, the CDR3 reads TGTGCCAGCAGTGACCGGGACAGGTTTTTCGAGCAGTACTTC.

V gene TRBV6-1 combines with J gene TRBJ2-7; TRBD1 agrees at 9 bases. The CDR3 loop spans 14 amino acids. V was pared by 3 bases and J by 2 bases, with 2 bases of the junction left unmatched. Looked up from germline, CDR1 is MNHNS and CDR2 is SASEGT. CDR3: CASSDGQGPYEQYF. Here the CDR3 DNA reads TGTGCCAGCAGTGACGGACAGGGGCCCTACGAGCAGTACTTC.

There are a few counts of this clone. The gene calls are TRBV7-2 and TRBJ1-5, with 8 nucleotides matching TRBD1. This CDR3 region has 14 residues. V trimming: 2 bases; J trimming: 7 bases; junction bases outside the gene matches: 4. Germline CDR1 is SGHTA and CDR2 is FQGNSA. CDR3 sequence: CASSLKAGGQPQHF. Here the CDR3 DNA reads TGTGCCAGCAGCTTAAAGGCAGGGGGCCAGCCCCAGCATTTT.

The CDR3 reads CASSLALSGDTEAFF. DNA of the CDR3: TGTGCCAGCAGCTTAGCGCTCTCGGGGGACACTGAAGCTTTCTTT. J is TRBJ1-1 and V is TRBV7-2; weak D call: TRBD1 (5 bases). V lost 0 bases, J lost 3 bases, and 11 bases lay in between. Germline V gene sequence: CDR1 SGHTA, CDR2 FQGNSA. The CDR3 contains 15 residues.